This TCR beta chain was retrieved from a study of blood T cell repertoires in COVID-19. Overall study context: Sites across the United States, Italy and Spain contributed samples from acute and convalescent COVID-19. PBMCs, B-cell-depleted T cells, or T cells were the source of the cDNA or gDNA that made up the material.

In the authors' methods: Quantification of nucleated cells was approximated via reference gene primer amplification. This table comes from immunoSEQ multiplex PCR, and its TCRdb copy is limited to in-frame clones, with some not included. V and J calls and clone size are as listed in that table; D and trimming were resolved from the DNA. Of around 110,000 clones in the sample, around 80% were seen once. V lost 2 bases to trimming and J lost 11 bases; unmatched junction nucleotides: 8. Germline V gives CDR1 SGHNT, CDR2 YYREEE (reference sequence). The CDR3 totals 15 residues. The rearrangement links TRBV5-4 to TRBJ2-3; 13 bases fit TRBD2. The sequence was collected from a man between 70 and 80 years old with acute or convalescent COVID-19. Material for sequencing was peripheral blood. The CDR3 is CASSLGLAGASWQYF. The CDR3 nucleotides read TGTGCCAGCAGCTTAGGACTAGCGGGGGCTTCCTGGCAGTATTTT.